A selection of T cell receptor beta chains follows, all from one sample in a study of cytomegalovirus exposure and HLA in healthy donors. Measured with immunoSEQ multiplex PCR; TCRdb has only the in-frame clones, and not every one. This table has roughly 120,000 clones, around 81% appearing once. Sequenced: PBMCs. The receptors shown here come from a woman in her 30s in good health and CMV-seronegative. Both conserved end residues are part of each CDR3. D genes are given only for firm matches. Not all rows give a size; the values are once, few, many and, for expanded clones, a class.

v_call	clone_size	j_call	d_call	cdr3_nt	cdr3_aa
TRBV9	.	TRBJ2-5	.	TGTGCCAGCAGCGAGACCCACTTTGGGCACCAAGAGACCCAGTACTTC	CASSETHFGHQETQYF
TRBV19	.	TRBJ2-7	.	TGTGCCAGTAGTACTCGTATTACCTACGAGCAGTACTTC	CASSTRITYEQYF
TRBV7-2	.	TRBJ2-7	TRBD2	TGTGCCAGCAGCTTAGCGGGACTAGCGGGGTCCTACGAGCAGTACTTC	CASSLAGLAGSYEQYF
TRBV19	.	TRBJ2-6	.	TGTGCCAGTTCTCAGTCAGGCGTCGGGATGTGGAGCTCTGGGGCCAACGTCCTGACTTTC	CASSQSGVGMWSSGANVLTF
TRBV27	.	TRBJ2-1	TRBD2	TGTGCCAGCAGTCAAGGGACTAGCGGGAGAGGTGAGCAGTTCTTC	CASSQGTSGRGEQFF
TRBV5-6	.	TRBJ2-1	.	TGTGCCAGCAGCCCCCCGGGGTACAATGAGCAGTTCTTC	CASSPPGYNEQFF
TRBV5-6	.	TRBJ1-2	TRBD1	TGTGCCAGCAGCTTCGTCACCGGGACAGGGAAGCGTGGCTACACCTTC	CASSFVTGTGKRGYTF
TRBV23-1	.	TRBJ2-5	.	TGCGCCAGCAGTCAAAGACAGAGTATCTGGGAGACCCAGTACTTC	CASSQRQSIWETQYF
TRBV18	.	TRBJ1-1	.	TGTGCCAGCTCAACGAAACAGGGCAGTGAAGCTTTCTTT	CASSTKQGSEAFF
TRBV5-8	.	TRBJ1-2	.	TGTGCCAGCACCCAATCGACTGGCCCTAACTATGGCTACACCTTC	CASTQSTGPNYGYTF
TRBV10-1	.	TRBJ2-7	TRBD1	TGCGCCAGCAGTGAGTCAACAGGGGGCCCCAACGAGCAGTACTTC	CASSESTGGPNEQYF
TRBV5-1	few	TRBJ1-1	.	TGCGCCAGCAGCCCACCCGTGACAGGAACTATGAACACTGAAGCTTTCTTT	CASSPPVTGTMNTEAFF
TRBV7-9	few	TRBJ1-5	TRBD1	TGTGCCAGCAGCCGGGGGACAGGTGAGAGCAATCAGCCCCAGCATTTT	CASSRGTGESNQPQHF
TRBV5-1	.	TRBJ2-5	TRBD2	TGCGCCAGCAGCTTCCCGGGGAGGGCCCAAGAGACCCAGTACTTC	CASSFPGRAQETQYF
TRBV27	.	TRBJ1-1	.	TGTGCCAGCAGTTCACCGGGGTTGGGCACTGAAGCTTTCTTT	CASSSPGLGTEAFF
TRBV6-5	.	TRBJ2-1	TRBD2	TGTGCCAGCAGTTACGAGACTAGCGGTTACAATGAGCAGTTCTTC	CASSYETSGYNEQFF
TRBV19	.	TRBJ2-3	.	TGTGCCAGTAGCCTGGGACAAATCACAGATACGCAGTATTTT	CASSLGQITDTQYF
TRBV19	.	TRBJ2-7	.	TGTGCCAGTAGTAGGGCAGACCGGCTCTACGAGCAGTACTTC	CASSRADRLYEQYF
TRBV7-6	.	TRBJ2-1	TRBD2	TGTGCCAGCAGCTTAGATAGGCCCGGACTAGCTGGGCCCAATGAGCAGTTCTTC	CASSLDRPGLAGPNEQFF
TRBV6-1	.	TRBJ1-3	TRBD1	TGTGCCAGCAGTAAGACAGGGGGCTCTGGAAACACCATATATTTT	CASSKTGGSGNTIYF
TRBV10-3	few	TRBJ2-7	TRBD1	TGTGCCATCAGTGAGTCGCTAGGGACAGGCGGGAACGAGCAGTACTTC	CAISESLGTGGNEQYF
TRBV4-3	.	TRBJ1-4	.	TGCGCCAGCAGCCAAGATATCCAGGCGGGCGAAAAACTGTTTTTT	CASSQDIQAGEKLFF
TRBV5-1	.	TRBJ2-7	TRBD2	TGCGCCAGCACCTCTAGCGGGGACTATGAGCAGTACTTC	CASTSSGDYEQYF
TRBV28	.	TRBJ2-7	TRBD1	TGTGCCAGCAGGAGTGGGACAGCAACCTACGAGCAGTACTTC	CASRSGTATYEQYF
TRBV4-1	.	TRBJ2-1	.	TGCGCCAGCAGCCAAGAACGTAGCCACAATGAGCAGTTCTTC	CASSQERSHNEQFF
TRBV6-1	.	TRBJ2-5	.	TGTGCCAGCAGTGTGCACAAAGAGACCCAGTACTTC	CASSVHKETQYF
TRBV6-7	.	TRBJ2-6	.	TGTGCCAGCAGAGAGACAGGCAACGGGGCCAACGTCCTGACTTTC	CASRETGNGANVLTF
TRBV5-4	once	TRBJ2-7	TRBD2	TGTGCCAGCAGCTTGGATGGGACTACAAGGACCTACGAGCAGTACTTC	CASSLDGTTRTYEQYF
TRBV7-9	.	TRBJ2-5	TRBD2	TGTGCCAGCAGCTTAGTGGTAGCGGGAGCCACTGCGCAGACCCAGTACTTC	CASSLVVAGATAQTQYF
TRBV15	few	TRBJ1-2	TRBD1	TGTGCCACCAGCAGGGACAGGGGAGGCTATGGCTACACCTTC	CATSRDRGGYGYTF
TRBV27	.	TRBJ2-4	.	TGTGCCAGCAGCCCGGGAAGAAACATTCAGTACTTC	CASSPGRNIQYF
TRBV5-4	.	TRBJ1-6	.	TGTGCCAGCAGCTTTCCAGGGCCGGGTTCACCCCTCCACTTT	CASSFPGPGSPLHF
TRBV11-2	.	TRBJ2-7	.	TGTGCCAGCAGCTTAGACTCAGCGGACCTACGGGAGCAGTACTTC	CASSLDSADLREQYF
TRBV29-1	.	TRBJ2-5	.	TGCAGCGTTAGTCCGACAGCTAAACAAGAGACCCAGTACTTC	CSVSPTAKQETQYF
TRBV27	.	TRBJ1-6	.	TGTGCCAGCAGTTTATCGGCCAGCGTTAATTCACCCCTCCACTTT	CASSLSASVNSPLHF
TRBV27	.	TRBJ2-1	TRBD1	TGTGCCAGCAGTTTGGACAGGGCCTCCTACAATGAGCAGTTCTTC	CASSLDRASYNEQFF
TRBV19	.	TRBJ1-2	.	TGTGCCAGTAGTATGGGGCGTAACTATGGCTACACCTTC	CASSMGRNYGYTF
TRBV9	.	TRBJ2-7	TRBD2	TGTGCCAGCAGCCCTAGCGGCTACGAGCAGTACTTC	CASSPSGYEQYF
TRBV5-1	.	TRBJ2-3	TRBD2	TGCGCCAGCAGCCGAACTAGCGGGAGGGCCCAGACAGATACGCAGTATTTT	CASSRTSGRAQTDTQYF
TRBV6-5	.	TRBJ1-2	.	TGTGCCAGCAGTTACTCGACCGGGGGGAACTATGGCTACACCTTC	CASSYSTGGNYGYTF
TRBV5-6	.	TRBJ2-1	TRBD2	TGTGCCAGCAGCCCGGTTGAAGCGGGAGGGATATACAATGAGCAGTTCTTC	CASSPVEAGGIYNEQFF
TRBV19	few	TRBJ1-1	TRBD1	TGTGCCAGTAGTCAAGGACAGGGGGCTTGGAACACTGAAGCTTTCTTT	CASSQGQGAWNTEAFF
TRBV6-5	once	TRBJ2-7	TRBD2	TGTGCCAGCAGTAAGGAGCGGGAGCCACCCTACGAGCAGTACTTC	CASSKEREPPYEQYF
TRBV9	.	TRBJ2-2	.	TGTGCCAGCAGCGTTTATCTGAACACCGGGGAGCTGTTTTTT	CASSVYLNTGELFF
TRBV7-9	.	TRBJ2-7	.	TGTGCCAGCAGCCCCCCTACACTAGGCTACGAGCAGTACTTC	CASSPPTLGYEQYF
TRBV7-9	.	TRBJ2-6	.	TGTGCCAGCAGCTTAGAAACGGGAAGCTGGGCCAACGTCCTGACTTTC	CASSLETGSWANVLTF
TRBV5-1	.	TRBJ2-3	.	TGCGCCAGCAGCTTGGAAGGAGGGGATAGCACAGATACGCAGTATTTT	CASSLEGGDSTDTQYF
TRBV4-2	.	TRBJ2-1	TRBD2	TGTGCCAGCAGCCATTCTAGCGGCAAGTCCTACAATGAGCAGTTCTTC	CASSHSSGKSYNEQFF
TRBV25-1	.	TRBJ2-7	TRBD1	TGTGCCAGCAGTCAAGGGGGGACAGGGGAGCACTTC	CASSQGGTGEHF
TRBV28	.	TRBJ1-1	.	TGTGCCAGCAGTTTATCACAGCTCATGGGGGGTACTGAAGCTTTCTTT	CASSLSQLMGGTEAFF
TRBV6-5	.	TRBJ2-7	TRBD2	TGTGCCAGCAGGGCGGGACTAGCGAGCTACGAGCAGTACTTC	CASRAGLASYEQYF
TRBV6-5	.	TRBJ1-1	.	TGTGCCAGCAGCGACCCCCGAAGGGGCACTGAAGCTTTCTTT	CASSDPRRGTEAFF
TRBV11-2	.	TRBJ1-1	.	TGTGCCAGCAGCTTAGGGGCTTGGAACACTGAAGCTTTCTTT	CASSLGAWNTEAFF